The 18 T cell receptor beta chains below all came from one sample that was sequenced in a study of PD-1 blockade in classical Hodgkin lymphoma. Every patient relapsed after autologous stem cell transplantation, and brentuximab vedotin exposure varied. The assay was immunoSEQ multiplex PCR, and TCRdb's table has in-frame clones only and misses some. The data hold around 70,000 clones, with over 55% observed a single time. The material was peripheral blood mononuclear cells (PBMCs), obtained before the second cycle of nivolumab. Source of these receptors: a human donor with classical Hodgkin lymphoma.

The table lists this clone with a few counts. The chain has TRBV7-3 and TRBJ2-1, with 7 bases identical to TRBD2. The CDR3 consists of 16 residues. Germline CDR1 SGHTA, CDR2 FQGTGA. V shed 1 base, J shed 1 base, and the junction held 4 bases outside the gene matches. The DNA for the CDR3 is TGTGCCAGCAGCTTAAGGGGAGGGGCTTCCTACAATGAGCAGTTCTTC. As protein: CASSLRGGASYNEQFF. The full variable domain, with the rest looked up from reference TRBV7-3 and TRBJ2-1, is GAGVSQTPSNKVTEKGKYVELRCDPISGHTALYWYRQSLGQGPEFLIYFQGTGAADDSGLPNDRFFAVRPEGSVSTLKIQRTERGDSAVYLCASSLRGGASYNEQFFGPGTRLTVL.

The rearrangement links TRBV6-1 to TRBJ1-5, with a possible D match to TRBD1 (6 bases). This CDR3 contains 15 residues. Germline lookup yields CDR1 MNHNS and CDR2 SASEGT. V gave up 6 bases and J gave up 2 bases, with 14 bases separating them. For the CDR3, the DNA is TGTGCCAGCAGCGAACAGGGTACGGGCAATCAGCCCCAGCATTTT. It codes for CASSEQGTGNQPQHF.

This chain connects TRBV18 to TRBJ1-5; D is ambiguous. The CDR3 runs 12 residues. Germline V gene data show CDR1 as KGHSH and CDR2 as LQKENI. V was pared by 0 bases and J by 7 bases, with 4 bases between. The CDR3 sequence is CASSPPGQPQHF. CDR3 nucleotides: TGTGCCAGCTCACCACCAGGCCAGCCCCAGCATTTT.

The chain carries TRBV13 and TRBJ1-2; D gene unclear. With 5 bases removed from V and 5 bases from J, the gap between germline ends came to 9 bases. The CDR3 sequence is 12 residues long. Germline CDR1 is PRHDT and CDR2 is FYEKMQ (reference sequence). The CDR3 loop reads CASSLDRYGYTF. CDR3 coding DNA: TGTGCCAGCAGCCTGGACCGTTATGGCTACACCTTC.

With respect to this clone: At the DNA level, this CDR3 is encoded by other sequences in the same sample as well. The gene calls are TRBV28 and TRBJ2-7; no clear D gene. CDR1 and CDR2 (germline): MDHEN, SYDVKM. The CDR3 contains 11 residues. The V end lost 2 bases, the J end lost 4 bases, and 3 bases lay between the germline ends. CDR3: CASSLAYEQYF. For the CDR3, the DNA is TGTGCCAGCAGTTTAGCTTACGAGCAGTACTTC.

This rearrangement joins TRBV2 to TRBJ1-1; 8 positions match TRBD1. V lost 5 bases, J lost 4 bases, and 6 bases stayed unmatched. The CDR3 covers 14 residues. From germline, CDR1 is SNHLY and CDR2 FYNNEI. DNA of the CDR3: TGTGCCAGCAGTACAGGGGGTCGGATCACTGAAGCTTTCTTT. It codes for CASSTGGRITEAFF.

The chain joins TRBV6-5 to TRBJ2-7, with a tentative D call TRBD1 (6 bases). Germline CDR1 reads MNHEY; CDR2 reads SVGAGI. CDR3 length equals 13 residues. V gave up 6 bases and J gave up 4 bases, with 13 bases separating them. The CDR3 reads CASSRGQRYEQYF. CDR3 DNA: TGTGCCAGCAGCCGAGGACAGAGGTACGAGCAGTACTTC.

The chain joins TRBV15 to TRBJ2-1; 9 bases match TRBD1. Germline-derived CDR1 and CDR2 are LNHNV and YYDKDF (reference sequence). There are 15 residues in the CDR3. J was trimmed by 3 bases and V by 6 bases; bases with no gene match: 6. CDR3 protein: CATSEQGANYNEQFF. CDR3 nucleotides: TGTGCCACCAGTGAACAGGGGGCAAACTACAATGAGCAGTTCTTC.

The chain has TRBV20-1 and TRBJ2-7; D is ambiguous. This CDR3 is 11 amino acids long. V was trimmed by 4 bases and J by 5 bases, leaving 9 bases between them. The germline V gene encodes CDR1 DFQATT and CDR2 SNEGSKA (reference sequence). The CDR3 coding sequence is TGCAGTGCTAACGCCGTCGACGAGCAGTACTTC. Its translation is CSANAVDEQYF.

The gene calls are TRBV6-6 and TRBJ2-2; D remains ambiguous. This CDR3 is built from 13 residues. Trimming removed 7 bases at V and 4 bases at J, with 10 bases between. Germline CDR1 MNHNY, CDR2 SVGAGI (reference sequence). Here the CDR3 DNA reads TGTGCCAGCAAGACATGGAGCACCGGGGAGCTGTTTTTT. This encodes CASKTWSTGELFF.

J is TRBJ2-5 and V is TRBV6-5; 8 bases line up with TRBD1. The V gene end was trimmed by 7 bases and the J gene end by 2 bases; junction bases not matched to a gene: 6. This CDR3 is built from 14 residues. The germline V gene encodes CDR1 MNHEY and CDR2 SVGAGI. The CDR3 coding sequence is TGTGCCAGCACGCAGGGGGCGGGGCAAGAGACCCAGTACTTC. Translation gives CASTQGAGQETQYF.

The chain uses TRBV10-3 and TRBJ1-3; D remains unclear. CDR1 ENHRY and CDR2 SYGVKD come from the germline V gene. Trimming took 2 bases from V and 0 from J, leaving 8 bases between them. The CDR3 spans 15 residues. The CDR3 protein is CAISEEGSSGNTIYF. DNA for the CDR3: TGTGCCATCAGTGAGGAAGGCAGCTCTGGAAACACCATATATTTT.

The chain has TRBV6-5 and TRBJ2-1; D unresolved. The ends were cut back, 0 bases at V and 7 bases at J, with 10 bases in the middle. Germline V gene data show CDR1 as MNHEY and CDR2 as SVGAGI. CDR3 length equals 14 residues. DNA for the CDR3: TGTGCCAGCAGTTACTCGCTGAATGGGAATGAGCAGTTCTTC. Protein sequence: CASSYSLNGNEQFF.

CDR3 loop: CASSVRGRYEQYF. CDR3 in DNA: TGTGCCAGCAGTGTGCGGGGGAGATACGAGCAGTACTTC. The V call is TRBV27, the J call TRBJ2-7; TRBD2 aligns across 7 bases. The germline gives CDR1 MNHEY, CDR2 SMNVEV (reference sequence). The V segment lost 5 bases and the J segment 4 bases; nucleotides outside the gene matches: 5. The CDR3 loop spans 13 amino acids.

This clone showed up just a few times. V and J are TRBV27 and TRBJ1-2; 7 bases fit TRBD1. The CDR3 has 14 residues. The V gene's germline CDR1 is MNHEY and CDR2 SMNVEV (reference sequence). Trimming at V came to 0 bases and at J to 4 bases, leaving 2 bases not matched to a gene. CDR3 coding DNA: TGTGCCAGCAGTTTATCCCAGGGGGGCTATGGCTACACCTTC. It encodes CASSLSQGGYGYTF.

The genes are TRBV6-1 and TRBJ1-1; D unclear. This CDR3 has 11 residues. Germline values: CDR1 MNHNS, CDR2 SASEGT. The ends were cut back, 4 bases at V and 10 bases at J, with 10 bases in the middle. CDR3 sequence reads: CASSVSSAAFF. In nucleotides, the CDR3 is TGTGCCAGCAGTGTTAGCTCGGCAGCTTTCTTT.

This chain uses TRBV7-8 with TRBJ1-1, with TRBD1 as a possible D gene (5 bases). The CDR3 is 14 residues long. Trimming pared 0 bases from V and 4 bases from J, leaving 9 bases between. Germline V lookup: CDR1 SGHVS, CDR2 FQNEAQ. The CDR3: CASSLAGGGTEAFF. In DNA form, the CDR3 reads TGTGCCAGCAGCTTAGCGGGGGGGGGCACTGAAGCTTTCTTT.

The chain uses TRBV5-4 and TRBJ2-7; a possible D gene is TRBD1 (5 bases). The CDR3 has 15 residues. Germline CDR1 reads SGHNT; CDR2 reads YYREEE (reference sequence). Trimming took off 0 bases at V and 0 bases at J, with 10 bases between the two ends. The CDR3: CASSLDRIPSYEQYF. As DNA, the CDR3 is TGTGCCAGCAGCTTGGACAGGATCCCCTCCTACGAGCAGTACTTC. Filled out from reference TRBV5-4 and TRBJ2-7, the complete variable domain reads ETGVTQSPTHLIKTRGQQVTLRCSSQSGHNTVSWYQQALGQGPQFIFQYYREEENGRGNFPPRFSGLQFPNYSSELNVNALELDDSALYLCASSLDRIPSYEQYFGPGTRLTVT.